Below, one T cell receptor (beta chain) is given with its context. It lacks a known antigen. There are no base qualities to consult, and no much larger clone falls within one base. This entry belongs to a study of shared clonotypes between healthy human individuals (dated by TCRdb to the early 2020s). At the level of the whole study: The cohort included three men and a couple of women between 18 and 49 years of age. For each donor, three plates each were used for CD4 naive and CD4 memory, two plates were used for CD8 naive, and one plate was used for CD8 memory. The study deeply sequenced blood TCR repertoires of about 5 healthy adults to estimate repertoire size and the extent of clonotype sharing between individuals. To increase sequencing depth and limit assay-specific biases, TCR repertoire library preparation and sequencing were carried out by different laboratories using diverse techniques. Between about 0.94 and 8.9 billion PBMCs per donor were obtained by leukapheresis.

Using the deep immunoSEQ assay, multiplex PCR amplified TCR CDR3 regions from genomic DNA. Extracted genomic DNA from each cell subset was spread evenly across all wells of several immunoSEQ 96-well plates, with each plate serving as a replicate. For sorted subsets, each replicate PCR was loaded with about 0.2 ug genomic DNA, equivalent to 32,000 or so T cell genomes. Purified libraries were quantified with a Qubit 3.0 fluorometer, sized on a Bioanalyzer 2100, and re-quantified with the KAPA Library Quantification kit. Each immunoSEQ 96-well plate was sequenced on its own single-read 150-cycle Illumina NextSeq 550 flow cell. As for the original processing: Because only junctional sequences without quality scores were contained in the immunoSEQ output, filtering matching that applied to full-length reads could not be performed. Sequences were annotated with PyIR, a Python wrapper for IgBLAST v1.9, and V/J genes and CDR3 were assigned using IMGT germline references. Reads with weak V/J assignments (E-value above 1e-6), missing CDR3, stop codons, out-of-frame junctions, or ambiguous translated residues were removed. V3J clonotypes were defined as sequences sharing the same inferred V gene, J gene, and CDR3 amino acid sequence. The percentage overlap between two repertoires was calculated by dividing the number of shared unique clonotypes by the size of the smaller repertoire. RTK rarefaction, the Chao1 estimator, and Recon v2.1 estimates of unobserved clonotypes were used to assess repertoire richness. OLGA was used to compute generation probabilities for all TCRbeta clonotypes that the gDNA method yielded from several donors. Here the immuneACCESS table is served through TCRdb, limited to in-frame sequences with V and J called. Missing clones are a known gap in these copies; in checked studies unresolved V genes cover under half, and the rest lacks a known reason. V, J and clone size were drawn from that table, and D and trimming were deduced from the DNA. The sample table contains about 680,000 clones; only one count was recorded for 90% to 95% of them. The ten biggest clones cover roughly 22% of the sample.

CD8 naive samples were CD45RO-negative cells positively selected for CCR7, giving a CD45RA+CCR7+ population that excluded TemRA cells. The donors were healthy, HIV-negative adults who had no recently reported acute infections or vaccinations. Every donor was a Caucasian adult living in Nashville, Tennessee, USA. After blood collection by leukapheresis, PBMCs were isolated using Ficoll-Histopaque density gradient centrifugation and then cryopreserved in the vapor phase of liquid nitrogen. Analytical flow cytometry was used to check the purity and quantity of each magnetically sorted T cell population. Each sorted fraction had its genomic DNA isolated and then quantified by UV absorbance on a Nanodrop 2000c. The investigation overall reported the following: Across four donors, roughly 5.4% of naive CD4, roughly 3.3% of naive CD8, about 2% of memory CD4, and approximately 0.4% of memory CD8 clonotypes were shared. Compared with non-shared clonotypes, clonotypes shared by all four sorted-subset donors had higher generation probabilities. Pairwise subsampling led to the expectation that sequencing depth would affect the degree of clonotype sharing among donors. Rarefaction of sorted-subset datasets indicated incomplete sequencing despite the large sequencing depth. Estimated clonotype richness was generally larger for naive than for memory subsets. Only blood was sampled, and tissue TCR repertoires likely differ from those in blood. Because the study included only a small number of donors, the genetic and exposure-history diversity represented was limited.

The sequenced material came from naive CD8+ T cells sorted from blood. The cell subset or site label corresponds to: CD45RA+CCR7+. This TCR was recovered from a man between 25 and 39 years old in good health.

The CDR3 protein is CASSIGQGPAEQYF. The DNA reads TGTGCCAGTAGTATCGGACAGGGTCCAGCCGAGCAGTACTTC. The receptor chain draws on TRBV19 and TRBJ2-7, and TRBD1 aligns with 8 junction nucleotides. The germline V gene (reference sequence) sets CDR1 to LNHDA and CDR2 to SQIVND. Spanning cysteine to phenylalanine, the CDR3 consists of 14 amino acids. Only the CDR3 DNA stays, 42 bases, in frame from base 1. Trimming leaves V shorter by 3 bases and J shorter by 6 bases, with the junction holding 7 bases beyond the gene matches. Beyond the CDR3, the reference TRBV19 and TRBJ2-7 genes provide the residues; the full variable domain reads: DGGITQSPKYLFRKEGQNVTLSCEQNLNHDAMYWYRQDPGQGLRLIYYSQIVNDFQKGDIAEGYSVSREKKESFPLTVTSAQKNPTAFYLCASSIGQGPAEQYFGPGTRLTVT.